Shown below are 20 T cell receptor beta chains from a single sample sequenced in a study of T cell repertoires in cytomegalovirus infection. Their antigen targets remain unknown. TCRdb re-called the reads with MiXCR, one entry per CDR3 protein. The table includes some 500,000 distinct CDR3 sequences, 40% detected once. The sample consisted of cultured PBMCs, taken from culture after CMV antigen stimulation. The receptors were sampled from a human donor in good health (CMV status not recorded). Some clones in this sample may be carry-over from other donors' samples.

This clonotype was seen only once. The chain combines TRBV20-1 with TRBJ2-3; 12 bases align to TRBD2. V shed 0 bases, J shed 8 bases, and the junction held 15 bases outside the gene matches. The CDR3 spans 18 residues. CDR1 and CDR2 from the germline V gene are DFQATT and SNEGSKA (reference sequence). CDR3 loop: CSARDGLAGGRGKGTQYF. The DNA of the CDR3 is TGCAGTGCTAGAGATGGTCTAGCGGGGGGGCGCGGTAAGGGTACGCAGTATTTT.

In its sample, this clonotype was seen a few times. The chain carries TRBV5-1 and TRBJ2-7; perhaps TRBD2 as D (5 bases). The CDR3 runs to 15 residues. CDR1 SGHRS and CDR2 YFSETQ come from the germline V gene. Trimming stripped 4 bases from V and 5 bases from J, with 19 bases between. DNA of the CDR3: TGCGCCAGCAGCCCCCGTTCGGGGATAGGAGACGAGCAGTACTTC. Residues: CASSPRSGIGDEQYF. Filled out from reference TRBV5-1 and TRBJ2-7, the complete variable domain reads KAGVTQTPRYLIKTRGQQVTLSCSPISGHRSVSWYQQTPGQGLQFLFEYFSETQRNKGNFPGRFSGRQFSNSRSEMNVSTLELGDSALYLCASSPRSGIGDEQYFGPGTRLTVT.

As DNA, the CDR3 is TGTGCCAGCAGCCCTTTCGGACAGTTTGGAAACTCTGGAAACACCATATATTTT. Translated: CASSPFGQFGNSGNTIYF. V and J are TRBV5-6 and TRBJ1-3; perhaps TRBD1 as D (6 bases). Trimming pared 4 bases from V and 0 bases from J, leaving 20 bases between. The germline V gene encodes CDR1 SGHDT and CDR2 YYEEEE. This CDR3 comprises 18 residues.

The chain recombines TRBV4-3 with TRBJ2-7; possibly TRBD2 for D (5 bases). Germline lookup yields CDR1 LGHNA and CDR2 YSLEER. This CDR3 is 13 amino acids long. Trimming removed 3 bases at V and 2 bases at J, with 8 bases between. The CDR3 loop is CASSQEEAYEQYF. CDR3 in DNA: TGCGCCAGCAGCCAGGAGGAAGCCTACGAGCAGTACTTC.

This clonotype was counted a few times. The chain employs TRBV3-1 and TRBJ2-7; no firm D call. Per germline, CDR1 LGHDT and CDR2 YNNKEL (reference sequence). The V gene lost 1 base and the J gene lost 3 bases, with 4 bases spanning the gap. The CDR3 sequence is 12 residues long. In DNA, the CDR3 is TGTGCCAGCAGCCAAGCCTACTACGAGCAGTACTTC. Residues: CASSQAYYEQYF.

This chain connects TRBV29-1 to TRBJ2-6, with D possibly TRBD2 on 6 matching bases. V lost 3 bases, J lost 10 bases, and 13 bases lay in between. From germline, CDR1 is SQVTM and CDR2 ANQGSEA. CDR3 size: 13 residues. CDR3 in amino acids: CSVEPMGGNVLTF. The DNA for the CDR3 is TGCAGCGTTGAGCCGATGGGGGGAAACGTCCTGACTTTC.

There are a few counts of this clonotype. The rearrangement uses TRBV7-8 and TRBJ1-3, with a weak D call TRBD1 (6 bases). Per germline, CDR1 SGHVS and CDR2 FQNEAQ. The CDR3 runs to 13 residues. V was clipped by 5 bases and J by 7 bases, with 12 bases between them. This CDR3 reads CASSRQEGNTIYF. DNA of the CDR3: TGTGCCAGCAGCAGACAGGAAGGGAACACCATATATTTT. Supplemented by reference TRBV7-8 and TRBJ1-3, the full variable domain reads GAGVSQSPRYKVAKRGQDVALRCDPISGHVSLFWYQQALGQGPEFLTYFQNEAQLDKSGLPSDRFFAERPEGSVSTLKIQRTQQEDSAVYLCASSRQEGNTIYFGEGSWLTVV.

Comments on this clonotype: A much larger clone sits a single nucleotide away, making a read error possible. No DNA is shown, since the ends of the CDR3 on it are uncertain; the CDR3 is the one TCRdb lists. This chain connects TRBV7-2 to TRBJ1-2; TRBD1, the D gene given by the table, was not confirmed from the DNA. The CDR3 spans 14 residues, counting both ends. Germline V CDR1 and CDR2: SGHTA, FQGNSA. CDR3 residues: CASSLVAGGAGGSF.

V usage is TRBV7-9 and J usage is TRBJ2-1, with D hard to call. The CDR3 extends over 11 amino acids. CDR1 SEHNR and CDR2 FQNEAQ come from the germline V gene (reference sequence). V lost 6 bases and J 8 bases, leaving 8 bases between the germline ends. This CDR3 reads CASRHSDEQFF. The CDR3 bases are TGTGCCAGCAGACACAGTGATGAGCAGTTCTTC. Full variable domain (missing parts from reference TRBV7-9 and TRBJ2-1): DTGVSQNPRHKITKRGQNVTFRCDPISEHNRLYWYRQTLGQGPEFLTYFQNEAQLEKSRLLSDRFSAERPKGSFSTLEIQRTEQGDSAMYLCASRHSDEQFFGPGTRLTVL.

This clonotype showed up just a few times. The chain combines TRBV20-1 with TRBJ2-7; D gene uncertain. The CDR3 covers 14 residues. V lost 8 bases and J 0 bases, leaving 17 bases between the germline ends. Per the germline V gene, CDR1 is DFQATT and CDR2 is SNEGSKA (reference sequence). This CDR3 is CSSIPSEHSYEQYF. CDR3 coding DNA: TGCAGTTCCATCCCCTCAGAGCACTCCTACGAGCAGTACTTC.

The rearrangement uses TRBV27 and TRBJ2-4; D is perhaps TRBD1 or TRBD2 (6 bases each). The V gene's germline CDR1 is MNHEY and CDR2 SMNVEV (reference sequence). The CDR3 contains 15 residues. V was cut by 4 bases and J by 2 bases, with 12 bases left in between. The CDR3 DNA follows: TGTGCCAGCAGTTCGGGGGCGGGAACCAAAAACATTCAGTACTTC. Encoded protein: CASSSGAGTKNIQYF.

This chain connects TRBV11-2 to TRBJ2-1; the D is unclear. The CDR3 totals 15 residues. From germline, CDR1 is SGHAT and CDR2 FQNNGV. The V end was cut by 5 bases, the J end by 12 bases, with 23 bases between. In DNA form, the CDR3 reads TGTGCCAGCAGCCGTAGCCCATCGGACCATTTGGGGCAGTTCTTC. This codes for CASSRSPSDHLGQFF.

Of note for this clonotype: Its ends do not fully match the called genes, so a read error is possible. This chain joins TRBV7-2 and TRBJ2-1, with TRBD2 matching over 9 bases. Germline CDR1 SGHTA, CDR2 FQGNSA. The CDR3 is made up of 14 amino acids. The CDR3 nucleotides are TGTGCCAGCAGCTCCGCGGGGGGGAAGAATGAGCAGATCTTC. Translating it yields CASSSAGGKNEQIF.

This clonotype was seen a few times. The V gene is TRBV19, the J gene TRBJ2-1; the match to TRBD1 covers 12 bases. Looked up from germline, CDR1 is LNHDA and CDR2 is SQIVND (reference sequence). V trimming: 3 bases; J trimming: 7 bases; junction bases outside the gene matches: 7. CDR3 length: 16 amino acids. The CDR3: CASSIPGQGAGNEQFF. CDR3 sequence (DNA): TGTGCCAGTAGTATTCCGGGACAGGGGGCGGGAAATGAGCAGTTCTTC.

This rearrangement joins TRBV12-3 or TRBV12-4 to TRBJ1-3, with TRBD1 as a possible D gene (5 bases). The CDR3 has 13 amino acids. V shed 3 bases and J shed 8 bases, with 11 bases lying between them. CDR3 coding DNA: TGTGCCAGCAGTTTTGGAGTAGGGGACACCATATATTTT. This codes for CASSFGVGDTIYF.

The chain couples TRBV5-1 to TRBJ2-1, with 11 bases matching TRBD2. The V gene's germline CDR1 is SGHRS and CDR2 YFSETQ. This CDR3 comprises 16 residues. The J segment lost 5 bases and the V segment lost 4 bases, leaving 8 bases of the junction unmatched. The DNA for the CDR3 is TGCGCCAGCAGCCCGGGACTAGCGGTCCCAGACAATGAGCAGTTCTTC. Encoded protein: CASSPGLAVPDNEQFF.

This clonotype was seen just once. The chain couples TRBV10-2 to TRBJ2-3; D is uncertain. The germline CDR1 and CDR2 sequences are WSHSY and SAAADI. V was pared by 4 bases and J by 2 bases, with 10 bases between. There are 14 residues in the CDR3. CDR3 DNA: TGCGCCAGCAGTGGGGCAGCAACCACAGATACGCAGTATTTT. This gives the protein CASSGAATTDTQYF.

The V and J genes are TRBV6-5 and TRBJ1-5; no clear D gene. V was pared by 11 bases and J by 0 bases, with 11 bases between. Germline V lookup: CDR1 MNHEY, CDR2 SVGAGI. The CDR3 length is 13 residues. The CDR3 spells CAVSPYSNQPQHF. CDR3 nucleotides: TGTGCCGTCAGTCCTTATAGCAATCAGCCCCAGCATTTT.

A word on this clonotype: Compared with germline, one end of the junction differs, possibly owing to a read error. The V call is TRBV5-1, the J call TRBJ2-7; the match to TRBD1 covers 8 bases. This CDR3 spans 13 amino acids. CDR1 SGHRS and CDR2 YFSETQ come from the germline V gene. The CDR3 spells CASRRDRINEKYF. CDR3 nucleotide sequence: TGCGCCAGCAGACGGGACAGGATCAACGAGAAGTACTTC.

This clonotype appeared a few times. The chain uses TRBV7-2 and TRBJ1-5; D unclear. Deletions cut 3 bases from V and 0 bases from J, with 12 bases between. CDR3 length: 16 amino acids. Germline V CDR1 and CDR2: SGHTA, FQGNSA. CDR3 nucleotide sequence: TGTGCCAGCAGCTTGGCAGAAAGAAATAGCAATCAGCCCCAGCATTTT. This codes for CASSLAERNSNQPQHF. Supplemented by reference TRBV7-2 and TRBJ1-5, the full variable domain reads GAGVSQSPSNKVTEKGKDVELRCDPISGHTALYWYRQSLGQGLEFLIYFQGNSAPDKSGLPSDRFSAERTGGSVSTLTIQRTQQEDSAVYLCASSLAERNSNQPQHFGDGTRLSIL.